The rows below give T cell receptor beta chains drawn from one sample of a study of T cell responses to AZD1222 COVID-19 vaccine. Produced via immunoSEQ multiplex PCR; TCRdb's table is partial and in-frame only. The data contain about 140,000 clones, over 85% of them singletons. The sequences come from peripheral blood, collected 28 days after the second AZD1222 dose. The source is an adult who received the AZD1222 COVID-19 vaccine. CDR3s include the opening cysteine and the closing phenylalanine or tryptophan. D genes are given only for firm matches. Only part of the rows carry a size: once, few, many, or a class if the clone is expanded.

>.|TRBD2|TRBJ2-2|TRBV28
CASNKAGTGTGELFF
TGTGCCAGCAACAAAGCGGGGACTGGCACCGGGGAGCTGTTTTTT
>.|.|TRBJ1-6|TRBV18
CASSTAENSPLHF
TGTGCCAGCTCAACGGCCGAGAATTCACCCCTCCACTTT
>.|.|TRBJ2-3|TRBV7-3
CASSLSAGTDTQYF
TGTGCCAGCAGCTTATCGGCGGGCACAGATACGCAGTATTTT
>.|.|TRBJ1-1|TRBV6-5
CASSLPGLNTEAFF
TGTGCCAGCAGTTTGCCGGGACTGAACACTGAAGCTTTCTTT
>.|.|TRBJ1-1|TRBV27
CASSFGQKAFF
TGTGCCAGCAGTTTTGGCCAGAAAGCTTTCTTT
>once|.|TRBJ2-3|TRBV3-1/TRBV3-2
CASSLPGTDTQYF
TGTGCCAGCAGCCTACCGGGCACAGATACGCAGTATTTT
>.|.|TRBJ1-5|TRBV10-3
CAISAGRGAGNQPQHF
TGTGCCATCAGTGCTGGTAGAGGGGCCGGCAATCAGCCCCAGCATTTT
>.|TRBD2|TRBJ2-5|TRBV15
CATSRDYSSGGQETQYF
TGTGCCACCAGCAGAGATTATTCCAGCGGGGGACAAGAGACCCAGTACTTC
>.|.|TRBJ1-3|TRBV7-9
CASSLAGHSGNTIYF
TGTGCCAGCAGCTTAGCAGGTCACTCTGGAAACACCATATATTTT
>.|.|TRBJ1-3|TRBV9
CASSVGFDSGNTIYF
TGTGCCAGCAGCGTAGGATTCGACTCTGGAAACACCATATATTTT
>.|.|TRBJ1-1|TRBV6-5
CASTHRGGSSAFF
TGTGCCAGCACCCACCGGGGGGGGAGTTCAGCTTTCTTT
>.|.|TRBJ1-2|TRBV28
CASFPSRLGGYTF
TGTGCCAGCTTCCCCTCGAGGCTGGGGGGCTACACCTTC
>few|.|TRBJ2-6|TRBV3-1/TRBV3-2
CASSPQDTGANVLTF
TGTGCCAGCAGCCCCCAAGACACTGGGGCCAACGTCCTGACTTTC
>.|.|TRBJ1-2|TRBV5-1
CASSQPGGRILHGYTF
TGCGCCAGCAGCCAACCTGGGGGGAGGATTCTTCATGGCTACACCTTC
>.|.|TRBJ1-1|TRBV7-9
CASSPRNTEAFF
TGTGCCAGCAGCCCTAGAAACACTGAAGCTTTCTTT
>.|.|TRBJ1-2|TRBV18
CASSPREINYGYTF
TGTGCCAGCTCACCCAGGGAGATTAACTATGGCTACACCTTC
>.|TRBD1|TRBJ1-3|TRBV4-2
CASSHPLGQWSSGNTIYF
TGTGCCAGCAGCCACCCCTTGGGACAGTGGAGCTCTGGAAACACCATATATTTT
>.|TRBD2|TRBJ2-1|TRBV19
CASSTSQSLAGGLRYNEQFF
TGTGCCAGTAGTACATCACAGTCACTAGCGGGGGGGCTAAGGTACAATGAGCAGTTCTTC
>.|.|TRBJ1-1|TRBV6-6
CASNVQGKGVNTEAFF
TGTGCCAGCAACGTACAAGGGAAGGGGGTGAACACTGAAGCTTTCTTT
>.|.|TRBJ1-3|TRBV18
CASSPLAGTGNTIYF
TGTGCCAGCTCACCCCTAGCAGGGACTGGAAACACCATATATTTT
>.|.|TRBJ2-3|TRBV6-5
CARKEDSWANTQYF
TGTGCCAGAAAGGAAGACTCCTGGGCGAATACGCAGTATTTT
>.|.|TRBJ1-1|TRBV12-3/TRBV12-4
CASSRVNTEAFF
TGTGCCAGCAGCCGGGTGAACACTGAAGCTTTCTTT
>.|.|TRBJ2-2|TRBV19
CASSARQDTGELFF
TGTGCCAGTAGTGCCCGACAGGACACCGGGGAGCTGTTTTTT
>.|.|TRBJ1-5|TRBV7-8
CASSSGTRRGPQHF
TGTGCCAGCAGCTCCGGGACACGGCGTGGGCCCCAGCATTTT
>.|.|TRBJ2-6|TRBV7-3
CASSFRPGANVLTF
TGTGCCAGCAGCTTCCGACCTGGGGCCAACGTCCTGACTTTC
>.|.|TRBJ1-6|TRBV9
CASSVGFLGGSPLHF
TGTGCCAGCAGCGTGGGGTTTTTGGGTGGATCACCCCTCCACTTT
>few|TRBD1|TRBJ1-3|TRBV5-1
CASSLFGQGSGNTIYF
TGCGCCAGCAGCTTGTTTGGACAGGGCTCTGGAAACACCATATATTTT
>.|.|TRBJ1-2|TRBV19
CASSFEANYGYTF
TGTGCCAGTAGTTTCGAGGCTAACTATGGCTACACCTTC
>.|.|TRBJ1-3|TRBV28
CASSFSGNTIYF
TGTGCCAGCAGTTTCTCTGGAAACACCATATATTTT
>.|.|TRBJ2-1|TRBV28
CASTSIQARLGQFF
TGTGCCAGCACCAGCATTCAGGCGCGGTTAGGGCAGTTCTTC
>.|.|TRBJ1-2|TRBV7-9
CASSSQPGQYGYTF
TGTGCCAGCAGCTCTCAACCGGGACAATATGGCTACACCTTC
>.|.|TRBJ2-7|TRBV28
CASSFPSRLGSYEQYF
TGTGCCAGCAGTTTTCCGTCGAGGCTGGGCAGCTACGAGCAGTACTTC
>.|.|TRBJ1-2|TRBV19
CASKGTDYGYTF
TGTGCCAGTAAAGGGACGGACTATGGCTACACCTTC
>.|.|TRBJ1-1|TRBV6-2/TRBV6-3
CASSYYSEAFF
TGTGCCAGCAGTTACTACTCCGAAGCTTTCTTT
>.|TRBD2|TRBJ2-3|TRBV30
CAWSSSGGAILTDTQYF
TGTGCCTGGAGTAGTAGCGGGGGGGCCATTCTTACAGATACGCAGTATTTT
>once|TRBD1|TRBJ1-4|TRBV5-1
CASSPMTGTNEKLFF
TGCGCCAGCAGCCCTATGACAGGGACTAATGAAAAACTGTTTTTT
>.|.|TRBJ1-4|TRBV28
CASSRGEKLFF
TGTGCCAGCAGTCGGGGAGAAAAACTGTTTTTT
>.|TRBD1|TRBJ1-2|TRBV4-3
CASTWTGGDNGYTF
TGCGCCAGCACCTGGACAGGGGGCGACAATGGCTACACCTTC
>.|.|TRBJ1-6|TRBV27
CASSSRPNTITLHF
TGTGCCAGCAGTTCCCGTCCCAACACGATTACCCTCCACTTT
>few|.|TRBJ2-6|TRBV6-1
CASSEGAGANVLTF
TGTGCCAGCAGTGAGGGGGCTGGGGCCAACGTCCTGACTTTC
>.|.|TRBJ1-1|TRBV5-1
CASSAGVRTEAFF
TGCGCCAGCAGCGCAGGGGTAAGGACTGAAGCTTTCTTT
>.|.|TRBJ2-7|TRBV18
CASSQDLDYEQYF
TGTGCCAGCTCACAAGACCTAGACTACGAGCAGTACTTC
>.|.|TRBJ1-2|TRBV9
CASSVGSSTAWVGYGYTF
TGTGCCAGCAGCGTCGGTAGTAGTACAGCCTGGGTAGGCTATGGCTACACCTTC
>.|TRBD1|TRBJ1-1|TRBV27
CASSLYYTGATEAFF
TGTGCCAGCAGTTTATACTACACAGGGGCCACTGAAGCTTTCTTT
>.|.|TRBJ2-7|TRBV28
CASSLGGARYVQYF
TGTGCCAGCAGTTTGGGTGGGGCGCGCTATGTGCAGTACTTC
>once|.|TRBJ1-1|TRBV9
CASSVVPGTEAFF
TGTGCCAGCAGCGTAGTCCCCGGGACTGAAGCTTTCTTT
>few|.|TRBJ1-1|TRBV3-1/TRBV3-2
CASSQDKVEAFF
TGTGCCAGCAGCCAAGATAAGGTAGAAGCTTTCTTT
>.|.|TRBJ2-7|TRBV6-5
CASSSSGKIYEQYF
TGTGCCAGCAGTTCATCCGGGAAAATCTACGAGCAGTACTTC
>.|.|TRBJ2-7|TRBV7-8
CASSPVPGNYEQYF
TGTGCCAGCAGCCCAGTCCCAGGGAACTACGAGCAGTACTTC
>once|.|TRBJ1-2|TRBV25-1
CASSDTGSLRYGYTF
TGTGCCAGCAGTGATACAGGGAGTCTGAGGTATGGCTACACCTTC
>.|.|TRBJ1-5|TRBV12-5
CASGLVLGRGSTNQPQHF
TGTGCTAGTGGTTTGGTTCTAGGGAGAGGTAGCACAAATCAGCCCCAGCATTTT